The 27 T cell receptor beta chains in this list originate from one sample, sequenced in a study of radiotherapy plus CTLA-4 blockade in lung cancer. This table comes from immunoSEQ multiplex PCR, and its TCRdb copy is limited to in-frame clones, with some not included. The data hold roughly 90,000 clones, with roughly 80% observed a single time. Sequenced here: peripheral blood, sampled from a patient treated with radiotherapy plus ipilimumab. The receptors were sampled from a human donor with non-small cell lung cancer that progressed on radiotherapy plus ipilimumab.

This clone was counted ten times or more. The chain has TRBV5-6 and TRBJ2-7; D is uncertain. Looked up from germline, CDR1 is SGHDT and CDR2 is YYEEEE. CDR3 length equals 14 residues. V was trimmed by 2 bases and J by 7 bases, leaving 16 bases between them. CDR3 protein: CASSFSGWRREQYF. The CDR3 DNA follows: TGTGCCAGCAGCTTCTCCGGGTGGCGGCGGGAGCAGTACTTC.

The chain recombines TRBV21-1 with TRBJ2-1; the listed D gene, TRBD1, was not tested against the DNA. TRBV21-1 is described as a pseudogene. The CDR3 is 16 residues long. The CDR3 DNA follows: TGTGCCAGCAAAAGGCGGGAAACAGGGGGCACGAATGAGCAGTTCTTC. As protein: CASKRRETGGTNEQFF.

This clone was observed a handful of times. The J gene is TRBJ2-5, the V gene TRBV6-1, with TRBD2 as a possible D gene (7 bases). Trimming stripped 3 bases from V and 5 bases from J, with 16 bases between. Germline assignment: CDR1 MNHNS and CDR2 SASEGT. This CDR3 spans 15 amino acids. The CDR3 nucleotides are TGTGCCAGCAGTGATTTTGTGGAGGGGGGGGAGACCCAGTACTTC. This encodes CASSDFVEGGETQYF.

The V call is TRBV6-1, the J call TRBJ1-2; D may be TRBD1 (5 bases). The CDR3 sequence is 13 residues long. CDR1 is MNHNS, CDR2 SASEGT, per germline. Trimming took off 6 bases at V and 4 bases at J, with 12 bases between the two ends. CDR3 residues: CASSGGEFYGYTF. CDR3 DNA: TGTGCCAGCAGCGGGGGGGAGTTCTATGGCTACACCTTC.

The DNA of the CDR3 is TGTGCCTGGAGTGTACCGACAGGGCGGGAGAATGAGCAGTTCTTC. Translated: CAWSVPTGRENEQFF. The V and J genes are TRBV30 and TRBJ2-1; D possibly matches TRBD1 or TRBD2 (7 bases each). V was shortened by 0 bases and J by 7 bases, with 16 bases between the two germline ends. CDR3 length equals 15 residues. Germline CDR1 reads GTSNPN; CDR2 reads SVGIG (reference sequence).

The chain links TRBV6-6 to TRBJ1-2; D may be TRBD1 (5 bases). CDR1 is MNHNY, CDR2 SVGAGI, per germline (reference sequence). The CDR3 contains 13 residues. Trimming removed 5 bases from V and 7 bases from J, with 14 bases in between. The CDR3 sequence: CASSTEGAVGYTF. The DNA for the CDR3 is TGTGCCAGCAGTACCGAAGGGGCCGTTGGCTACACCTTC.

The chain uses TRBV7-6 and TRBJ2-7, with TRBD1 as a possible D gene (6 bases). CDR3 size: 14 residues. Germline loops: CDR1 SGHVS, CDR2 FNYEAQ. The V and J ends lost 5 bases and 7 bases respectively, with 18 bases between them. The CDR3 reads CASSLQGPGLEQYF. CDR3 nucleotides: TGTGCCAGCAGCCTCCAGGGGCCGGGTCTTGAGCAGTACTTC.

V is TRBV21-1 and J is TRBJ2-4; the table's D gene call, TRBD1, was not cross checked with the DNA. TRBV21-1 is a pseudogene locus. The CDR3 contains 18 residues. The CDR3 is CASSTPRRGRAAKNIQYF. The CDR3 region has the DNA TGTGCCAGCAGCACCCCCAGAAGGGGGCGCGCGGCCAAAAACATTCAGTACTTC.

This clone has more than one count but fewer than ten. CDR3 bases: TGCGCCAGCAGATTGACTAGCGAGAGCTACGAGCAGTACGTC. Residues: CASRLTSESYEQYV. This chain connects TRBV5-1 to TRBJ2-7, with 8 bases that match TRBD2. Germline CDR1 SGHRS, CDR2 YFSETQ. Trimming at V came to 5 bases and at J to 3 bases, leaving 7 bases not matched to a gene. The CDR3 consists of 14 residues.

The chain couples TRBV18 to TRBJ1-1; no definite D call. The germline V gene encodes CDR1 KGHSH and CDR2 LQKENI. The CDR3 loop spans 13 amino acids. The V and J ends lost 4 bases and 1 base respectively, with 7 bases between them. CDR3 coding DNA: TGTGCCAGCTCACGCGACGGGAACACTGAAGCTTTCTTT. This encodes CASSRDGNTEAFF.

CDR3 coding DNA: TGCGCCAGCACCACGGGGGGCCAAGAGACCCAGTACTTC. Amino acids: CASTTGGQETQYF. The genes are TRBV5-1 and TRBJ2-5; TRBD2 matches 7 bases. Germline V gives CDR1 SGHRS, CDR2 YFSETQ. The CDR3 runs to 13 residues. V was pared by 6 bases and J by 1 base, with 3 bases of the junction left unmatched.

The CDR3 loop is CAISDGDQPQHF. Here the CDR3 DNA reads TGTGCCATCAGTGACGGCGATCAGCCCCAGCATTTT. V is TRBV10-3 and J is TRBJ1-5; no clear D. This CDR3 spans 12 amino acids. V was shortened by 3 bases and J by 5 bases, with 5 bases between the two germline ends. Germline CDR1 reads ENHRY; CDR2 reads SYGVKD.

The CDR3, as DNA: TGTGCCAGCAGCTTATCCGTTCTAGCGGGAGGGCAAGAGACCCAGTACTTC. As protein: CASSLSVLAGGQETQYF. The V gene is TRBV7-9, the J gene TRBJ2-5, with 12 bases fitting TRBD2. CDR1 is SEHNR and CDR2 is FQNEAQ in the germline V gene (reference sequence). V gave up 2 bases and J gave up 2 bases; unmatched junction bases: 6. CDR3 length equals 17 residues.

The J gene is TRBJ1-5, the V gene TRBV4-1, with D unresolved. This CDR3 spans 14 amino acids. Trimming took 1 base from V and 4 from J, leaving 8 bases between them. CDR1 and CDR2 (germline): MGHRA, YSYEKL. The chain's CDR3 is CASSQVFTNQPQHF. The DNA of the CDR3 is TGCGCCAGCAGCCAAGTGTTCACAAATCAGCCCCAGCATTTT.

This chain links TRBV19 with TRBJ2-7; 8 nucleotides line up with TRBD1. The CDR3 is 13 residues long. The germline CDR1 and CDR2 sequences are LNHDA and SQIVND (reference sequence). V lost 4 bases and J lost 7; bases outside the gene matches: 6. The CDR3 bases are TGTGCCAGTAGTAAGGACAGGGACACGGAGCAGTACGTC. This gives the protein CASSKDRDTEQYV.

This clone showed up just a few times. This chain uses TRBV2 with TRBJ2-7; TRBD2 is a possible D gene (7 bases). The V and J ends lost 6 bases and 3 bases respectively, with 12 bases between them. The CDR3 loop spans 13 amino acids. The germline V gene has CDR1 SNHLY and CDR2 FYNNEI. The CDR3, as DNA: TGTGCCAGCAGGGGGAGGGGGGTCTACGAGCAGTACTTC. It codes for CASRGRGVYEQYF. Full variable domain (missing parts from reference TRBV2 and TRBJ2-7): EPEVTQTPSHQVTQMGQEVILRCVPISNHLYFYWYRQILGQKVEFLVSFYNNEISEKSEIFDDQFSVERPDGSNFTLKIRSTKLEDSAMYFCASRGRGVYEQYFGPGTRLTVT.

This sequence joins TRBV2 and TRBJ1-3; D not resolved. This CDR3 is built from 11 residues. CDR1 and CDR2 (germline): SNHLY, FYNNEI. Trimming stripped 7 bases from V and 0 bases from J, with 1 base between. The CDR3 nucleotides are TGTGCCAGCAACTCTGGAAACACCATATATTTT. Its protein product is CASNSGNTIYF.

This clone occurred once. This rearrangement joins TRBV27 to TRBJ2-2; no firm D call. Germline CDR1 is MNHEY and CDR2 is SMNVEV (reference sequence). Deletions cut 0 bases from V and 4 bases from J, with 3 bases between. The CDR3 totals 13 residues. CDR3 bases: TGTGCCAGCAGTTTATCATCCACCGGGGAGCTGTTTTTT. Amino acids: CASSLSSTGELFF.

The chain recombines TRBV9 with TRBJ2-3, with 7 bases lining up with TRBD2. With 0 bases clipped from V and 2 bases from J, the junction kept 6 bases outside the gene matches. CDR1 SGDLS and CDR2 YYNGEE come from the germline V gene. The CDR3 runs to 16 residues. The CDR3 is CASSVGEGFDTDTQYF. The CDR3 coding sequence is TGTGCCAGCAGCGTAGGGGAGGGATTTGACACAGATACGCAGTATTTT.

This clone was seen only once. The chain carries TRBV28 and TRBJ2-1; TRBD2 aligns across 16 bases. This CDR3 is 20 amino acids long. Germline trimming cut 6 bases from V and 7 bases from J; bases unmatched to any gene: 18. CDR1 and CDR2 from the germline V gene are MDHEN and SYDVKM. CDR3 region: CASSLPSGLAGGPNPNEQFF. The CDR3 nucleotides are TGTGCCAGCAGCCTCCCCTCGGGACTAGCGGGAGGGCCTAACCCTAATGAGCAGTTCTTC.

The chain combines TRBV5-6 with TRBJ2-7, with D perhaps TRBD2 (6 bases). This CDR3 has 15 amino acids. V shed 4 bases and J shed 0 bases, with 14 bases lying between them. Germline V gene data show CDR1 as SGHDT and CDR2 as YYEEEE. CDR3 DNA: TGTGCCAGCAGCCAGGGACTGTCGAGCTCCTACGAGCAGTACGTC. This encodes CASSQGLSSSYEQYV.

The chain is built from TRBV4-2 and TRBJ2-1, with D uncertain. This CDR3 is 15 amino acids long. CDR1 LGHNA and CDR2 YNFKEQ come from the germline V gene. V dropped 1 base and J dropped 7 bases, with 14 bases sitting between them. CDR3 amino acids: CASSQGDLHVNEQFF. The CDR3 nucleotides are TGTGCCAGCAGCCAAGGAGATCTACATGTGAATGAGCAGTTCTTC.

The CDR3 here is CATTQRGNANYGYTF. The CDR3 coding sequence is TGTGCCACCACCCAACGGGGCAATGCTAACTATGGCTACACCTTC. The chain uses TRBV6-6 and TRBJ1-2; D is perhaps TRBD1 (5 bases). The V gene's germline CDR1 is MNHNY and CDR2 SVGAGI (reference sequence). Trimming pared 10 bases from V and 0 bases from J, leaving 18 bases between. The length of the CDR3 is 15 residues.

The chain couples TRBV5-6 to TRBJ2-4; 9 bases are shared with TRBD1. The CDR3 has 13 amino acids. J lost 10 bases, V lost 1 base, and 3 bases had no gene match. Germline CDR1 reads SGHDT; CDR2 reads YYEEEE. The chain's CDR3 is CASSLLGTGIQYF. The CDR3 DNA reads TGTGCCAGCAGCTTGCTGGGGACAGGGATTCAGTACTTC. Combining the CDR3 with reference TRBV5-6 and TRBJ2-4 gives the whole variable domain DAGVTQSPTHLIKTRGQQVTLRCSPKSGHDTVSWYQQALGQGPQFIFQYYEEEERQRGNFPDRFSGHQFPNYSSELNVNALLLGDSALYLCASSLLGTGIQYFGAGTRLSVL.

The chain combines TRBV4-1 with TRBJ2-7, with D perhaps TRBD1 (6 bases). Trimming stripped 1 base from V and 2 bases from J, with 9 bases between. This CDR3 region has 14 residues. CDR1 and CDR2 (germline): MGHRA, YSYEKL. The CDR3 reads CASSQVRDTYEQYF. In nucleotides, the CDR3 is TGCGCCAGCAGCCAAGTACGGGACACCTACGAGCAGTACTTC.

This chain uses TRBV6-6 with TRBJ2-6; no clear D. The germline V gene encodes CDR1 MNHNY and CDR2 SVGAGI (reference sequence). V was shortened by 4 bases and J by 2 bases, with 9 bases between the two germline ends. The CDR3 loop spans 15 amino acids. The DNA of the CDR3 is TGTGCCAGCAGTTTCCGCAACCCTGGGGCCAACGTCCTGACTTTC. Protein: CASSFRNPGANVLTF.

The chain combines TRBV7-9 with TRBJ1-1; TRBD1 matches at 10 bases. Trimming removed 2 bases from V and 5 bases from J; junction bases left unmatched: 5. There are 15 residues in the CDR3. The germline gives CDR1 SEHNR, CDR2 FQNEAQ (reference sequence). CDR3 bases: TGTGCCAGCAGCTTAACCGGACAGGGGGTAACTGAAGCTTTCTTT. It specifies CASSLTGQGVTEAFF.